This T cell receptor (beta chain) derives from a study of a mutant IDH1 vaccine in newly diagnosed glioma (dated by TCRdb to about 2021). General notes on the study: Patients were given eight vaccinations, in weeks 1, 3, 5, 7, 11, 15, 19 and 23, which matched visits V03 through V10. Longitudinal TCRB deep sequencing was performed for approximately 24 treated patients wherever samples were available for exploratory analyses. Peripheral blood samples were drawn at six visits, namely V03 (baseline), V05, V07, V10, V12 and V13. Vaccination was initiated 4-6 weeks after radiotherapy alone, or concurrently with temozolomide cycles in the chemotherapy-containing groups. Of the roughly 32 treated patients, 62.5% were male and around 40% were female, and a mean age of approximately 40 years was recorded. Prior to enrollment, patients had been given standard therapy consisting of radiotherapy alone, temozolomide alone, or radiochemotherapy with temozolomide, with the combination given to most patients.

On the study overall, not on this receptor specifically: Selection of PBMC samples for TCRB deep sequencing was based on availability. Across multiple MHC alleles, vaccine-induced immune responses were seen in just over 90% of patients. According to the authors, sample limitations meant that analyses of patient blood samples could not be reproduced. No apparent relationship was observed between pseudoprogression and alterations in the top peripheral T cell clonotypes detected by TCRB sequencing.

Libraries were built with the immunoSEQ multiplex PCR assay. Following the manufacturer's protocol, the hsTCRB Kit was used to amplify rearranged TCR beta chain sequences. TCRB libraries were sequenced on an Illumina MiSeq. In the paper's pipeline: The kit vendor's proprietary platform handled demultiplexing, trimming and gene mapping. TCRdb retrieved this table from immuneACCESS and kept in-frame rearrangements only. Not all clones are present; in checked studies, unresolved V genes account for under half, and no reason is known for the remainder. That table gives V, J and clone size, and the DNA gave D and trimming. This sample comprises about 30,000 clones, under 80% of them detected only once. The top ten constitute approximately 25% of the sample. CDR1 and CDR2 (LGHNA, YSLEER) derive from the germline V gene. V gives up 0 bases and J gives up 7 bases, and the segment between their germline ends measures 3 bases. The cysteine opens and the phenylalanine closes a CDR3 of 12 amino acids. CDR3 DNA is the only sequence kept; it has 36 bases, read in frame from the first base.

As concerns this clone: Which antigen it targets is not known. No base qualities exist here, and no much larger clone lies one base off it.

The time point label corresponds to: week 11, during vaccination. Each vaccine dose, consisting of 300 ug of a 20-mer mutant IDH1 peptide in Montanide, was administered subcutaneously with topical imiquimod. The donors had newly diagnosed IDH1-mutant astrocytomas of WHO grade 3 or 4 that showed loss of nuclear ATRX. The samples were drawn from NOA16, a multicentre, single-arm, open-label phase I trial in Germany that tested a mutant IDH1 peptide vaccine in humans for the first time. Genomic DNA for TCRB sequencing was extracted from EDTA blood using the DNeasy Blood and Tissue Kit. This chain is built from TRBV4-3 and TRBJ2-2, with the D gene not confidently named. The sample here was PBMCs, taken from a glioma patient whose treatment included an IDH1 peptide vaccine. This clonotype originated in a young man with glioma. The CDR3 reads as follows: CASSQEDGELFF. The base sequence is TGCGCCAGCAGCCAAGAAGACGGGGAGCTGTTTTTT.